Following are 19 T cell receptor beta chains from one sample sequenced in a study of T cell responses to AZD1222 COVID-19 vaccine. The data were produced by immunoSEQ multiplex PCR, yet TCRdb's version contains in-frame clones alone and is incomplete. The table has roughly 70,000 clones, 79% seen once; the top ten hold approximately 23%. Sequenced here: peripheral blood, sampled on day 0 of MenACWY control vaccination. These receptors were taken from an adult in good health.

The chain carries TRBV18 and TRBJ2-3; no definite D call. There are 11 residues in the CDR3. Trimming took off 4 bases at V and 6 bases at J, with 5 bases between the two ends. Per the germline V gene, CDR1 is KGHSH and CDR2 is LQKENI. CDR3 in DNA: TGTGCCAGCTCACTGGGGGATACGCAGTATTTT. The encoded protein is CASSLGDTQYF.

The table lists this clone with a few counts. V and J are TRBV6-5 and TRBJ1-2, with TRBD1 as a possible D gene (5 bases). This CDR3 region has 13 residues. V gave up 5 bases and J gave up 2 bases, with 9 bases separating them. Per the germline V gene, CDR1 is MNHEY and CDR2 is SVGAGI. CDR3 bases: TGTGCCAGCAGTCCAGGGCGAAACTATGGCTACACCTTC. Translating it yields CASSPGRNYGYTF.

V usage is TRBV30 and J usage is TRBJ1-2; D is uncertain. Trimming shortened V by 7 bases and J by 5 bases, and 14 bases separated the two germline ends. The CDR3 consists of 12 residues. Germline V gene sequence: CDR1 GTSNPN, CDR2 SVGIG (reference sequence). Written as DNA, the CDR3 is TGTGCCTTCCATCTCGGGATTTATGGCTACACCTTC. Protein product: CAFHLGIYGYTF.

This clone has just one count. The chain employs TRBV7-9 and TRBJ2-7; no clear D. This CDR3 region has 17 residues. Trimming cost V 5 bases and J 0 bases, with 20 bases left between them. The germline V gene has CDR1 SEHNR and CDR2 FQNEAQ (reference sequence). The CDR3 here is CASSESPSATSSYEQYF. CDR3 bases: TGTGCCAGCAGCGAGAGCCCCAGCGCAACTTCCTCCTACGAGCAGTACTTC.

The chain couples TRBV27 to TRBJ1-5; 7 positions agree with TRBD1. The CDR3 runs 15 residues. V was pared by 6 bases and J by 0 bases, with 5 bases of the junction left unmatched. CDR1 MNHEY and CDR2 SMNVEV come from the germline V gene (reference sequence). The CDR3 DNA follows: TGTGCCAGCAGGGTACAGGGGAATAGCAATCAGCCCCAGCATTTT. Translated: CASRVQGNSNQPQHF.

V is TRBV12-3 or TRBV12-4 and J is TRBJ2-2; tentatively, D is TRBD1 (6 bases). This CDR3 has 13 amino acids. V dropped 6 bases and J dropped 1 base, with 6 bases sitting between them. CDR3: CASRGQNTGELFF. The CDR3 bases are TGTGCCAGCAGGGGACAGAACACCGGGGAGCTGTTTTTT.

The chain couples TRBV27 to TRBJ2-1, with D perhaps TRBD1 (6 bases). V lost 8 bases to trimming and J lost 4 bases, with 12 bases between them. The CDR3 has 13 residues. CDR1 is MNHEY, CDR2 SMNVEV, per germline (reference sequence). CDR3 sequence: CASSRQVYNEQFF. CDR3 in DNA: TGTGCCAGCTCTAGACAGGTTTACAATGAGCAGTTCTTC.

The chain combines TRBV18 with TRBJ2-3; no definite D call. The V end was cut by 4 bases, the J end by 0 bases, with 8 bases between. Germline lookup yields CDR1 KGHSH and CDR2 LQKENI. This CDR3 has 14 residues. CDR3 bases: TGTGCCAGCTCACTTGGTACTAGCACAGATACGCAGTATTTT. Translating gives CASSLGTSTDTQYF.

V usage is TRBV9 and J usage is TRBJ2-3; 7 bases line up with TRBD1. The CDR3 runs to 15 residues. The germline V gene encodes CDR1 SGDLS and CDR2 YYNGEE. After removal of 3 bases from V and 5 bases from J, the junction contained 9 bases not matched to a gene. The CDR3 here is CASSERQGFQDTQYF. The CDR3 DNA follows: TGTGCCAGCAGCGAGCGACAGGGTTTCCAAGATACGCAGTATTTT.

The gene calls are TRBV16 and TRBJ1-1; TRBD1 agrees at 8 bases. The CDR3 contains 15 residues. The germline CDR1 and CDR2 sequences are KGHSY and FQNENV. The junction had 7 bases not matched to a gene; V was cut back by 1 base and J by 6 bases. DNA of the CDR3: TGTGCCAGCAGCCAATTCGACAGGGGTTCGCCTGAAGCTTTCTTT. Amino acids: CASSQFDRGSPEAFF.

This clone has at least ten counts. The rearrangement links TRBV5-4 to TRBJ2-2, with unresolved D. V shed 4 bases and J shed 4 bases, with 20 bases lying between them. Per the germline V gene, CDR1 is SGHNT and CDR2 is YYREEE (reference sequence). The CDR3 is 17 residues long. CDR3 region: CASSATPPGWGTGELFF. The DNA of the CDR3 is TGTGCCAGCAGCGCTACCCCGCCCGGGTGGGGCACCGGGGAGCTGTTTTTT.

This sequence joins TRBV5-4 and TRBJ2-5, with TRBD1 matching 8 bases. Trimming at V came to 0 bases and at J to 5 bases, leaving 3 bases not matched to a gene. Germline-derived CDR1 and CDR2 are SGHNT and YYREEE (reference sequence). The CDR3 consists of 14 residues. CDR3 sequence (DNA): TGTGCCAGCAGCTTGGGGGACAGGAGGGAGACCCAGTACTTC. Encoded protein: CASSLGDRRETQYF.

The CDR3 sequence is CASSYGLAYNEQFF. CDR3 sequence (DNA): TGTGCCAGCAGTTACGGGCTAGCCTACAATGAGCAGTTCTTC. The chain has TRBV6-2 or TRBV6-3 and TRBJ2-1; D is ambiguous. Germline V gives CDR1 MNHEY, CDR2 SVGEGT. This CDR3 is built from 14 residues. Trimming took 2 bases from V and 2 from J, leaving 7 bases between them.

The rearrangement uses TRBV2 and TRBJ1-1; unclear D gene. V was clipped by 4 bases and J by 4 bases, with 13 bases between them. CDR1 is SNHLY and CDR2 is FYNNEI in the germline V gene. The CDR3 loop spans 14 amino acids. The CDR3: CASSVPGEVTEAFF. CDR3 nucleotides: TGTGCCAGCAGTGTCCCAGGAGAGGTCACTGAAGCTTTCTTT.

The chain uses TRBV10-2 and TRBJ2-1; D perhaps matches TRBD2 (6 bases). Looked up from germline, CDR1 is WSHSY and CDR2 is SAAADI. V shed 0 bases and J shed 0 bases, with 9 bases lying between them. CDR3 length equals 16 residues. The CDR3 sequence: CASSESAGSSYNEQFF. DNA for the CDR3: TGCGCCAGCAGTGAGTCCGCGGGGAGCTCCTACAATGAGCAGTTCTTC.

The chain employs TRBV27 and TRBJ2-7, with TRBD1 as a possible D gene (5 bases). CDR1 and CDR2 from the germline V gene are MNHEY and SMNVEV (reference sequence). V lost 5 bases and J 0 bases, leaving 8 bases between the germline ends. The CDR3 consists of 13 residues. The CDR3 nucleotides read TGTGCCAGCAGTCCAGGGTCCTCCTACGAGCAGTACTTC. It is translated as CASSPGSSYEQYF.

The gene calls are TRBV18 and TRBJ1-3; D remains ambiguous. Trimming took 4 bases from V and 4 from J, leaving 14 bases between them. Germline CDR1 and CDR2: KGHSH and LQKENI. The CDR3 is 15 residues long. CDR3 bases: TGTGCCAGCTCACTAGACCCGTTATCGGGAAACACCATATATTTT. Encoded protein: CASSLDPLSGNTIYF.

This chain connects TRBV7-6 to TRBJ1-3; D unresolved. The CDR3 totals 14 residues. Germline assignment: CDR1 SGHVS and CDR2 FNYEAQ. The V and J ends lost 5 bases and 2 bases respectively, with 10 bases between them. The CDR3 coding sequence is TGTGCCAGCAGCGATGGAAACCCTGGAAACACCATATATTTT. It translates to CASSDGNPGNTIYF.

The chain uses TRBV7-6 and TRBJ1-1, with D possibly being TRBD1 (5 bases). Germline V gene sequence: CDR1 SGHVS, CDR2 FNYEAQ. Trimming removed 3 bases at V and 2 bases at J, with 10 bases between. This CDR3 has 14 residues. CDR3 protein: CASSLGGVNTEAFF. CDR3 DNA: TGTGCCAGCAGCTTGGGGGGGGTCAACACTGAAGCTTTCTTT.